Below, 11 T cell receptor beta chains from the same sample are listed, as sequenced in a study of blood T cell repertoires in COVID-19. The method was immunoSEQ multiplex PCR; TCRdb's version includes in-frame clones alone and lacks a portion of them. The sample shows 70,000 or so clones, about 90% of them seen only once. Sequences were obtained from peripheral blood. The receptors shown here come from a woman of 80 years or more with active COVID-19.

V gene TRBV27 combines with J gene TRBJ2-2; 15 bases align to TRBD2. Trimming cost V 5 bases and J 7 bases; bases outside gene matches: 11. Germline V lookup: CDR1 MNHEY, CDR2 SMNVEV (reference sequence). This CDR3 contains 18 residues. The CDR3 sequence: CASSPGLAGGPVFGELFF. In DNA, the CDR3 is TGTGCCAGCAGTCCCGGACTAGCGGGAGGGCCGGTTTTCGGGGAGCTGTTTTTT.

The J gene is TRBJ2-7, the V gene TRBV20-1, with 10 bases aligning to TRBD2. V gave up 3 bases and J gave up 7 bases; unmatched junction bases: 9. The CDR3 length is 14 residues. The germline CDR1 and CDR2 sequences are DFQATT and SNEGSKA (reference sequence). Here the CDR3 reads CSASSPSGSVEQYF. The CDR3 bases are TGCAGTGCTAGTTCGCCTAGCGGGAGTGTTGAGCAGTACTTC.

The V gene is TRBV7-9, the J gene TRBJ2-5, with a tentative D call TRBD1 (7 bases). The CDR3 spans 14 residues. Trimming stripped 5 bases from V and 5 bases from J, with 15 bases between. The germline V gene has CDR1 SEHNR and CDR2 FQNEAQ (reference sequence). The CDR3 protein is CASSLGGQRETQYF. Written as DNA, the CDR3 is TGTGCCAGCAGCCTCGGGGGACAGCGGGAGACCCAGTACTTC.

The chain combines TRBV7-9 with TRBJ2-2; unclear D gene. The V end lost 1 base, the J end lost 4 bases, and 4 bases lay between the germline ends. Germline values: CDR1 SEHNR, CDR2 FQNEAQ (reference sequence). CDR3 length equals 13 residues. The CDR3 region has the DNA TGTGCCAGCAGCTTAGGAGGCACCGGGGAGCTGTTTTTT. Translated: CASSLGGTGELFF.

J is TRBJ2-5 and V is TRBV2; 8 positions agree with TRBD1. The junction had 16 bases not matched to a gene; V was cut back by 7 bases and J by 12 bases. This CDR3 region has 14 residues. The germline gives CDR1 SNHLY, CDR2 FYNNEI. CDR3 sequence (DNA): TGTGCCAGCACTGGGGAGCAGGGGGCGAGTTTGGAGTACTTC. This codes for CASTGEQGASLEYF.

The CDR3, as DNA: TGTGCCACCAGTGATACTCGACAGGGACTCAATCAGCCCCAGCATTTT. Translated, it gives CATSDTRQGLNQPQHF. The chain recombines TRBV24-1 with TRBJ1-5; 7 positions match TRBD1. Looked up from germline, CDR1 is KGHDR and CDR2 is SFDVKD. CDR3 length: 16 amino acids. With 3 bases clipped from V and 3 bases from J, the junction kept 7 bases outside the gene matches.

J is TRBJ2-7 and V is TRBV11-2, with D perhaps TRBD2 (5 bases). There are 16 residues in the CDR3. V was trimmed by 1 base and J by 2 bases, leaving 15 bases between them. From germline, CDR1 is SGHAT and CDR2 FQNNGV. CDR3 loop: CASSLGYQRSPYEQYF. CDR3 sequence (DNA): TGTGCCAGCAGCTTAGGTTACCAGCGGAGTCCCTACGAGCAGTACTTC. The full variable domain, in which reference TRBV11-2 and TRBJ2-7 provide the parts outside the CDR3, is EAGVAQSPRYKIIEKRQSVAFWCNPISGHATLYWYQQILGQGPKLLIQFQNNGVVDDSQLPKDRFSAERLKGVDSTLKIQPAKLEDSAVYLCASSLGYQRSPYEQYFGPGTRLTVT.

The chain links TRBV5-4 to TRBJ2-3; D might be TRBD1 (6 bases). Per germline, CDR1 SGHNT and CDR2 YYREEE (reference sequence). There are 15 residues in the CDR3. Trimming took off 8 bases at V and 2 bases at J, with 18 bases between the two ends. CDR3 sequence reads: CASTDRTRNTDTQYF. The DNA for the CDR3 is TGTGCCAGTACCGACAGGACCCGAAACACAGATACGCAGTATTTT.

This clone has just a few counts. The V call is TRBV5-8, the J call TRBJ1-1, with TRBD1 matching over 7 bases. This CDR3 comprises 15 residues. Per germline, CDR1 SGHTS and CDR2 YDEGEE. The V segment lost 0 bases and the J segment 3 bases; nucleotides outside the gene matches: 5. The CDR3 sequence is CASSLGNRGDTEAFF. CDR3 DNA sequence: TGTGCCAGCAGCTTGGGGAACAGGGGAGACACTGAAGCTTTCTTT.

This chain's CDR3 is CASHGYNEQFF. CDR3 DNA sequence: TGTGCCAGCCACGGGTACAATGAGCAGTTCTTC. The J gene is TRBJ2-1, the V gene TRBV12-3 or TRBV12-4; D remains ambiguous. Deletions cut 8 bases from V and 4 bases from J, with 6 bases between. This CDR3 has 11 amino acids.

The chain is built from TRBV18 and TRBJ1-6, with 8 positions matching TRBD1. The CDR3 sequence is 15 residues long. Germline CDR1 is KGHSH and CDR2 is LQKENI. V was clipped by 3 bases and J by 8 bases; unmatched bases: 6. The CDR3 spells CASSPSGQGDSPLHF. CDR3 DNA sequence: TGTGCCAGCTCACCTAGCGGACAGGGAGATTCACCCCTCCACTTT. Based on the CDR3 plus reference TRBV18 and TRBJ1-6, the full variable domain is NAGVMQNPRHLVRRRGQEARLRCSPMKGHSHVYWYRQLPEEGLKFMVYLQKENIIDESGMPKERFSAEFPKEGPSILRIQQVVRGDSAAYFCASSPSGQGDSPLHFGNGTRLTVT.